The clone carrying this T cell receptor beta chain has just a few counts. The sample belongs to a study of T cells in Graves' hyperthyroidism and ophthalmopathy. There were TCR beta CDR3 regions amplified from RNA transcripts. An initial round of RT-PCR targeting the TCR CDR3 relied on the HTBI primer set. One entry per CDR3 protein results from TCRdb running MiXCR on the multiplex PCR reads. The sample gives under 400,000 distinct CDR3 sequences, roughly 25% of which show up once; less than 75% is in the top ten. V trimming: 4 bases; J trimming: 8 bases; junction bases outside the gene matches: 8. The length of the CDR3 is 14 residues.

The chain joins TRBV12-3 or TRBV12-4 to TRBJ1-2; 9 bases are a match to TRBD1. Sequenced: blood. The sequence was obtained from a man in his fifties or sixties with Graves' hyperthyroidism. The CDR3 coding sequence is TGTGCCAGCAGTTCGGGACAGGGAGGGCAGGGCTACACCTTC. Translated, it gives CASSSGQGGQGYTF.